This T cell receptor beta chain was recovered during a study of blood T cell repertoires in COVID-19. For the study at large: The origin of the acute and convalescent COVID-19 samples was the United States, Italy and Spain.

Seattle researchers signed up patients amid active infection and tracked them longitudinally. V gave up 6 bases and J gave up 11 bases, with 20 bases separating them. CDR3 length: 14 amino acids. Germline CDR1 reads SGHVS; CDR2 reads FNYEAQ. The method was immunoSEQ multiplex PCR; TCRdb's version includes in-frame clones alone and lacks a portion of them. The repertoire holds a few hundred thousand clones, with around 90% as singletons. What was sequenced was peripheral blood. V and J are TRBV7-6 and TRBJ2-4; TRBD2 might be the D (6 bases). This sequence originates from a woman aged 60-70 years with COVID-19, enrolled during active disease. The CDR3 DNA is TGTGCCAGCAGTTCCCGACTAGACGAGGGGCTTCAGTACTTC. Protein product: CASSSRLDEGLQYF.